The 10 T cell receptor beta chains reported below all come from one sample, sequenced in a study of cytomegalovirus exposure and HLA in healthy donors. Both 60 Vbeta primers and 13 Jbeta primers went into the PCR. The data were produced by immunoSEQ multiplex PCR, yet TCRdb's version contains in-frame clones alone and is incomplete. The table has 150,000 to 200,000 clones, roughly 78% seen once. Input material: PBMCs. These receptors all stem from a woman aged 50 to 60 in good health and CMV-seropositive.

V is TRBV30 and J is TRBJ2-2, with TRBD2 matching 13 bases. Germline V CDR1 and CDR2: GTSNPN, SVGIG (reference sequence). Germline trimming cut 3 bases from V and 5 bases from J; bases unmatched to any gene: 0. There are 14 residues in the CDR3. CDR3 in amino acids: CAWRTSGGTGELFF. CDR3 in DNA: TGTGCCTGGAGGACTAGCGGGGGGACCGGGGAGCTGTTTTTT. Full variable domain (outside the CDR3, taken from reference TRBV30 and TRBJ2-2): SQTIHQWPATLVQPVGSPLSLECTVEGTSNPNLYWYRQAAGRGLQLLFYSVGIGQISSEVPQNLSASRPQDRQFILSSKKLLLSDSGFYLCAWRTSGGTGELFFGEGSRLTVL.

CDR3 bases: TGTGCCAGCAGCTTTCCGGTGGGCAGGGGGGTAGGGAACACTGAAGCTTTCTTT. Translated: CASSFPVGRGVGNTEAFF. The chain couples TRBV7-9 to TRBJ1-1; TRBD1 agrees at 7 bases. The CDR3 loop spans 18 amino acids. Germline-derived CDR1 and CDR2 are SEHNR and FQNEAQ (reference sequence). The V segment lost 3 bases and the J segment 1 base; nucleotides outside the gene matches: 14.

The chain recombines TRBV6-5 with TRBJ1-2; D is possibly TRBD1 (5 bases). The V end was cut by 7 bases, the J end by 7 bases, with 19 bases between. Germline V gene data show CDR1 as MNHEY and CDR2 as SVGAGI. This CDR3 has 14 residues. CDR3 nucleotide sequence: TGTGCCAGCAATCGTACCCCAGGCGGGGGTGGCTACACCTTC. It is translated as CASNRTPGGGGYTF.

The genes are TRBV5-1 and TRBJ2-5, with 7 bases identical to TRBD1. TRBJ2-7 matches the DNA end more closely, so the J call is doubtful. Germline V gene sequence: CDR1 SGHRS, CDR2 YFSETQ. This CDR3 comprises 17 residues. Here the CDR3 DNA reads TGCGCCAGCAGCTTGGTGGTACAGGGGAGCGCATCCTACGAGCAGTACTTC. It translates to CASSLVVQGSASYEQYF.

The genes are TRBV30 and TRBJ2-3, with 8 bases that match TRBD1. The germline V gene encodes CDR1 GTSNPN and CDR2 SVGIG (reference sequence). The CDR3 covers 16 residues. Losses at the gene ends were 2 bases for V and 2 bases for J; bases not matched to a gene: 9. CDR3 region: CAWSLGQGFTTDTQYF. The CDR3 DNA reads TGTGCCTGGAGTCTTGGACAGGGATTCACCACAGATACGCAGTATTTT.

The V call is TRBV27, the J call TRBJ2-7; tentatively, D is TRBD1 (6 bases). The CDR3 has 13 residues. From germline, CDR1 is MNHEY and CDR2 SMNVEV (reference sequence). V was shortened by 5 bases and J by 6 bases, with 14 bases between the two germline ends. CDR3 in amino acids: CASSIHRVSEQYF. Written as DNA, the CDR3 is TGTGCCAGCAGTATCCACAGGGTATCCGAGCAGTACTTC.

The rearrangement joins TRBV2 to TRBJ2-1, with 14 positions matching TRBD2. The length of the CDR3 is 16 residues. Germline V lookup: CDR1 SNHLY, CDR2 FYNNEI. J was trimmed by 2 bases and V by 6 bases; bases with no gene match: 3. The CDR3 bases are TGTGCCAGCAGGGGGGGACTAGCGGGGGCCTACAATGAGCAGTTCTTC. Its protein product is CASRGGLAGAYNEQFF.

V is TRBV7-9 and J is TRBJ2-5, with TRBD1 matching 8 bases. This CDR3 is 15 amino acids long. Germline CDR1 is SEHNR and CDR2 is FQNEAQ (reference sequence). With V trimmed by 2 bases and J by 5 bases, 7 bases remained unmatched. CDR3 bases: TGTGCCAGCAGCTTACGCGGACAGGGAGGTGAGACCCAGTACTTC. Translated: CASSLRGQGGETQYF.

CDR3 in amino acids: CASSLDRAGNTIYF. In DNA, the CDR3 is TGTGCCAGCTCACTGGACAGGGCCGGAAACACCATATATTTT. The chain joins TRBV18 to TRBJ1-3, with 8 bases aligning to TRBD1. Germline V gene sequence: CDR1 KGHSH, CDR2 LQKENI. This CDR3 spans 14 amino acids. The junction had 3 bases not matched to a gene; V was cut back by 4 bases and J by 4 bases.

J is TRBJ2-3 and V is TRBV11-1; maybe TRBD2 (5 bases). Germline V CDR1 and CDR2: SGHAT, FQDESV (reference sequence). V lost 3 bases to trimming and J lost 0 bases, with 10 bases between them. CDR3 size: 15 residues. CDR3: CASSFGAVSTDTQYF. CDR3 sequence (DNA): TGTGCCAGCAGCTTTGGAGCGGTGAGCACAGATACGCAGTATTTT.